These T cell receptor beta chains were read from a single sample in a study of blood T cell repertoires in COVID-19. Sequencing was performed with immunoSEQ multiplex PCR; in TCRdb, only in-frame clones are kept and a portion is missing. The table records about 64,000 clones, roughly 80% of them present only once. Sequencing input: peripheral blood. The receptors shown here come from a human donor in a cohort sampled during active COVID-19. The CDR3 runs from the conserved cysteine through the conserved F or W. The D gene is left open where the match is weak. A clone size is listed for some rows: how often the clone was seen (once, few, many), or a class if it is expanded.

V gene	clone size	J gene	D gene	CDR3 protein	CDR3 DNA
TRBV7-9	few	TRBJ2-2	TRBD2	CASSLGLAANTGELFF	TGTGCCAGCAGCCTGGGACTAGCGGCTAACACCGGGGAGCTGTTTTTT
TRBV27	-	TRBJ2-1	TRBD2	CASSYTGLAEYNEQFF	TGTGCCAGCAGTTACACGGGACTAGCGGAATACAATGAGCAGTTCTTC
TRBV6-5	-	TRBJ1-6	-	CASSYRPDSYSPLHF	TGTGCCAGCAGTTACCGACCGGACAGCTATTCACCCCTCCACTTT
TRBV6-5	-	TRBJ2-3	-	CASSSGDSHTDTQYF	TGTGCCAGCAGCTCGGGGGACTCGCACACAGATACGCAGTATTTT
TRBV3-1/TRBV3-2	-	TRBJ2-7	TRBD2	CASSQSGRGRNEQYF	TGTGCCAGCAGCCAGAGCGGGAGGGGCCGCAACGAGCAGTACTTC
TRBV7-2	-	TRBJ2-1	-	CASSPTGGGYSYNEQFF	TGTGCCAGCAGCCCCACCGGAGGCGGGTACTCCTACAATGAGCAGTTCTTC
TRBV11-2	-	TRBJ2-1	-	CASSPRDFLNNEQFF	TGTGCCAGCAGCCCGAGGGACTTCCTAAACAATGAGCAGTTCTTC
TRBV27	-	TRBJ2-7	TRBD2	CASSPDPLTSGSNDEQYF	TGTGCCAGCAGTCCGGACCCCCTTACTAGCGGGAGTAACGACGAGCAGTACTTC
TRBV28	-	TRBJ2-5	-	CASSAYRESSETQYF	TGTGCCAGCAGTGCCTACAGGGAATCGTCAGAGACCCAGTACTTC
TRBV7-2	-	TRBJ2-2	TRBD2	CASSFYSGSNGELFF	TGTGCCAGCAGCTTTTATAGCGGGAGTAACGGGGAGCTGTTTTTT
TRBV5-6	once	TRBJ2-7	TRBD2	CASSRLAGDSYEQYF	TGTGCCAGCAGTCGGCTAGCGGGAGACTCCTACGAGCAGTACTTC
TRBV27	-	TRBJ1-2	-	CASSLEGREGYTF	TGTGCCAGCAGTTTAGAAGGGAGAGAGGGCTACACCTTC
TRBV18	once	TRBJ1-1	TRBD1	CASSPQTGKYTEAFF	TGTGCCAGCTCACCTCAGACAGGGAAGTATACTGAAGCTTTCTTT
TRBV7-2	-	TRBJ2-7	TRBD1	CASSLGQGLYEQYF	TGTGCCAGCAGCTTAGGACAGGGTCTTTACGAGCAGTACTTC
TRBV5-1	-	TRBJ2-3	-	CASSFGDIRADTQYF	TGCGCCAGCAGCTTTGGGGACATCCGCGCGGATACGCAGTATTTT
TRBV7-2	-	TRBJ2-7	TRBD2	CASSPKTRLAGSYEQYF	TGTGCCAGCAGCCCCAAGACACGACTAGCGGGCTCCTACGAGCAGTACTTC
TRBV5-6	-	TRBJ2-7	-	CASSSRIYEQYF	TGTGCCAGCAGCTCCAGGATTTACGAGCAGTACTTC
TRBV28	-	TRBJ2-7	-	CASSPRRWTESEMSSYEQYF	TGTGCCAGCAGTCCGCGCCGGTGGACAGAATCCGAAATGAGCTCCTACGAGCAGTACTTC
TRBV30	-	TRBJ2-5	TRBD1	CAWSRLGGGETQYF	TGTGCCTGGAGTAGGCTAGGGGGCGGAGAGACCCAGTACTTC
TRBV27	-	TRBJ2-1	TRBD1	CASSSGTGGYNEQFF	TGTGCCAGCAGCTCCGGGACAGGGGGCTACAATGAGCAGTTCTTC
TRBV10-1	-	TRBJ2-7	-	CASGVEGEQYF	TGCGCCAGTGGGGTGGAGGGCGAGCAGTACTTC
TRBV30	-	TRBJ2-5	-	CACTRTVQETQYF	TGTGCCTGCACCCGGACAGTTCAAGAGACCCAGTACTTC
TRBV11-2	-	TRBJ2-1	TRBD2	CASSLGASGRSSYNEQFF	TGTGCCAGCAGCTTGGGAGCTAGCGGGAGAAGCTCCTACAATGAGCAGTTCTTC
TRBV27	-	TRBJ1-2	-	CASQARVSPYGYTF	TGTGCCAGCCAGGCCAGGGTATCTCCCTATGGCTACACCTTC
TRBV5-1	-	TRBJ2-7	TRBD1	CASSNGQGASYEQYF	TGCGCCAGCTCGAACGGACAGGGGGCCTCCTACGAGCAGTACTTC
TRBV27	-	TRBJ1-6	-	CASWRVNSPLHF	TGTGCCAGCTGGCGGGTTAATTCACCCCTCCACTTT
TRBV28	-	TRBJ1-1	-	CASTPKTVRNTEAFF	TGTGCCAGCACCCCGAAGACAGTGAGGAACACTGAAGCTTTCTTT
TRBV15	-	TRBJ2-6	-	CATSSITGSGANVLTF	TGTGCCACCAGCAGCATCACAGGGTCTGGGGCCAACGTCCTGACTTTC
TRBV3-1/TRBV3-2	-	TRBJ1-5	-	CASSPSGGRRNQPQHF	TGTGCCAGCAGCCCGTCGGGGGGGCGCAGAAATCAGCCCCAGCATTTT
TRBV7-9	-	TRBJ1-1	-	CASSLARGGNTEAFF	TGTGCCAGCAGCTTAGCGCGGGGAGGGAACACTGAAGCTTTCTTT
TRBV30	-	TRBJ1-1	-	CAWSGRSSDEAFF	TGTGCCTGGAGCGGGAGAAGTTCGGATGAAGCTTTCTTT
TRBV5-6	-	TRBJ2-3	TRBD1	CASSPGTGATDTQYF	TGTGCCAGCAGCCCCGGGACAGGGGCGACAGATACGCAGTATTTT
TRBV4-3	few	TRBJ2-6	-	CASSQDGSSGANVLTF	TGCGCCAGCAGCCAAGACGGGTCGTCTGGGGCCAACGTCCTGACTTTC
TRBV7-8	-	TRBJ1-3	TRBD1	CASSLAQGGLSGNTIYF	TGTGCCAGCAGCTTAGCCCAGGGGGGCCTCTCTGGAAACACCATATATTTT
TRBV6-2/TRBV6-3	-	TRBJ1-1	TRBD1	CASSYGGQGGTEAFF	TGTGCCAGCAGTTACGGAGGACAGGGGGGCACTGAAGCTTTCTTT
TRBV30	few	TRBJ1-5	-	CAWSSQGDQPQHF	TGTGCCTGGAGTTCACAGGGTGATCAGCCCCAGCATTTT
TRBV28	-	TRBJ2-5	-	CASRPGLLEETQYF	TGTGCCAGCAGACCAGGACTGCTCGAAGAGACCCAGTACTTC
TRBV28	-	TRBJ1-2	-	CASTTGGLYGYTF	TGTGCCAGCACTACCGGGGGGCTCTATGGCTACACCTTC
TRBV28	-	TRBJ1-5	-	CASRLGRGWGNQPQHF	TGTGCCAGCAGACTCGGCAGGGGTTGGGGCAATCAGCCCCAGCATTTT
TRBV10-2	-	TRBJ2-1	-	CASSEAPFSYNEQFF	TGCGCCAGCAGTGAAGCGCCCTTTTCCTACAATGAGCAGTTCTTC
TRBV6-2/TRBV6-3	-	TRBJ2-1	TRBD2	CASSYLIRLAGASDNEQFF	TGTGCCAGCAGTTACTTAATTCGACTAGCGGGAGCCTCAGACAATGAGCAGTTCTTC
TRBV28	-	TRBJ1-4	-	CASSPEGRGKLFF	TGTGCCAGCTCCCCCGAGGGTAGGGGGAAACTGTTTTTT
TRBV7-9	-	TRBJ2-3	TRBD2	CASSPGLAGGTDTQYF	TGTGCCAGCAGCCCGGGACTAGCGGGAGGAACAGATACGCAGTATTTT
TRBV29-1	-	TRBJ2-3	TRBD2	CSFSGATDTQYF	TGCAGTTTTAGCGGGGCCACAGATACGCAGTATTTT
TRBV6-5	-	TRBJ2-7	-	CASSYSFRGSYEQYF	TGTGCCAGCAGTTACTCGTTCCGGGGCTCCTACGAGCAGTACTTC
TRBV6-2/TRBV6-3	once	TRBJ1-4	TRBD1	CASSYWDRGNENEKLFF	TGTGCCAGCAGTTACTGGGACAGGGGGAATGAGAATGAAAAACTGTTTTTT
TRBV3-1/TRBV3-2	-	TRBJ1-1	-	CASSQRGEAFF	TGTGCCAGCAGCCAAAGGGGTGAAGCTTTCTTT
TRBV7-9	-	TRBJ1-1	TRBD1	CASSSWTGSRTEAFF	TGTGCCAGCAGCTCCTGGACAGGGTCGCGCACTGAAGCTTTCTTT
TRBV25-1	-	TRBJ1-2	-	CASSVDSYGYTF	TGTGCCAGCAGTGTAGACAGTTATGGCTACACCTTC
TRBV10-3	few	TRBJ1-1	-	CAISQGTAPSGTEAFF	TGTGCCATCAGTCAGGGAACAGCTCCTTCGGGCACTGAAGCTTTCTTT
TRBV2	-	TRBJ2-7	TRBD1	CASRNRGYEQYF	TGTGCCAGCAGAAACAGGGGCTACGAGCAGTACTTC